This T cell receptor beta chain appears in the sequencing data of a study of T cells in Graves' hyperthyroidism and ophthalmopathy. V lost 1 base and J 3 bases, leaving 10 bases between the germline ends. The CDR3 loop spans 15 amino acids. CDR1 and CDR2 (germline): SQVTM, ANQGSEA. Any patient presenting with uncontrolled infection, other autoimmune disease, pregnancy or lactation was left out. Ten or more counts support this clonotype. The investigators amplified TCR beta CDR3 regions from RNA transcripts. The TCR CDR3 first-round RT-PCR relied on the HTBI primer set. TCRdb redid the calling of the multiplex PCR reads with MiXCR, one entry per CDR3 protein. In the table there are fewer than 250,000 distinct CDR3 sequences, approximately 25% of which are singletons.

The TCR was taken from a woman in her 40s with Graves' ophthalmopathy. The sample taken for sequencing was blood. The J gene is TRBJ2-6, the V gene TRBV29-1, with D possibly TRBD2 on 5 matching bases. This CDR3 reads CSVEAGLGGANVLTF. The CDR3 DNA reads TGCAGCGTTGAAGCCGGACTGGGTGGGGCCAACGTCCTGACTTTC.